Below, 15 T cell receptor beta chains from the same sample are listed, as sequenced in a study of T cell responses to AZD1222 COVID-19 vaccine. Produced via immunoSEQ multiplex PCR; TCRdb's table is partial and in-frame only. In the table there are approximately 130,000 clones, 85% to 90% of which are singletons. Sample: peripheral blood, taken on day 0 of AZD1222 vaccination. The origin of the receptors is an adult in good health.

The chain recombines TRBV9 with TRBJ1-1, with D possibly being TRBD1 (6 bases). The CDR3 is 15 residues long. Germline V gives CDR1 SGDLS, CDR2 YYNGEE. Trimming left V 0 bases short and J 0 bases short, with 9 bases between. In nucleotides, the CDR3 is TGTGCCAGCAGCGTAGTTGACAGGTTGAACACTGAAGCTTTCTTT. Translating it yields CASSVVDRLNTEAFF. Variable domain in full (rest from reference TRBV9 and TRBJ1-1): DSGVTQTPKHLITATGQRVTLRCSPRSGDLSVYWYQQSLDQGLQFLIQYYNGEERAKGNILERFSAQQFPDLHSELNLSSLELGDSALYFCASSVVDRLNTEAFFGQGTRLTVV.

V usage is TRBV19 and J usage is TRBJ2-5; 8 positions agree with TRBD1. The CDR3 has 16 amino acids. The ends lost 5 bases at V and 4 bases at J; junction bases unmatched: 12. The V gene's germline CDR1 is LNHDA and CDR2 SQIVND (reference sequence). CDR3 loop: CASSRTGTGHGETQYF. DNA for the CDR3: TGTGCCAGTAGTCGAACCGGGACAGGCCATGGAGAGACCCAGTACTTC.

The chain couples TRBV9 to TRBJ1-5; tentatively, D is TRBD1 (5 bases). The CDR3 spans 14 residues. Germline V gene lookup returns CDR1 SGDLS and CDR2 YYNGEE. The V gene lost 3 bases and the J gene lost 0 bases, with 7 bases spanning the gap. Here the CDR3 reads CASSGDYSNQPQHF. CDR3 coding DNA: TGTGCCAGCAGCGGGGACTATAGCAATCAGCCCCAGCATTTT.

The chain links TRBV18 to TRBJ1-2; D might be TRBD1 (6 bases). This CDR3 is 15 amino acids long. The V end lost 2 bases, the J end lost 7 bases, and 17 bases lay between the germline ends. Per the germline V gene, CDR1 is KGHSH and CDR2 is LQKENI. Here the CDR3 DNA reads TGTGCCAGCTCACCAAGACAGGAGAAGATGGGTGGCTACACCTTC. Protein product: CASSPRQEKMGGYTF.

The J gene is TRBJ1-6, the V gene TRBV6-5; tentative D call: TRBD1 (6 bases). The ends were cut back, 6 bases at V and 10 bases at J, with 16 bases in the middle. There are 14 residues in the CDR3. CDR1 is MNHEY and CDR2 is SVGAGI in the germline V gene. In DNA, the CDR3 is TGTGCCAGCAGGCCCGAGGGGGATAGGTCACCCCTCCACTTT. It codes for CASRPEGDRSPLHF.

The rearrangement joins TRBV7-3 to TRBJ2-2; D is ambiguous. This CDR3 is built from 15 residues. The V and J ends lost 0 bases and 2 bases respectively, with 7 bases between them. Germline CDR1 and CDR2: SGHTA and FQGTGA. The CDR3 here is CASSLTTANTGELFF. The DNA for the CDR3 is TGTGCCAGCAGCTTAACAACAGCCAACACCGGGGAGCTGTTTTTT.

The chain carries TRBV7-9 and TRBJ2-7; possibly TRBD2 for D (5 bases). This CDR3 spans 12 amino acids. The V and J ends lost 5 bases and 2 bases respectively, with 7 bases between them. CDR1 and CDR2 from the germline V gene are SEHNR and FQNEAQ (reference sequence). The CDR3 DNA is TGTGCCAGCAGCCCGGGGACCTACGAGCAGTACTTC. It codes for CASSPGTYEQYF.

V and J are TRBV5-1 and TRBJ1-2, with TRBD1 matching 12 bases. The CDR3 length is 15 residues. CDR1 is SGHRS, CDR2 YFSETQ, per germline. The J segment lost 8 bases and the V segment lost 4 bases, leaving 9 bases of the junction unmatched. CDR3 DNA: TGCGCCAGCAGCACCAGGGGACAGGGGGCGCAGGGCTACACCTTC. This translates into CASSTRGQGAQGYTF.

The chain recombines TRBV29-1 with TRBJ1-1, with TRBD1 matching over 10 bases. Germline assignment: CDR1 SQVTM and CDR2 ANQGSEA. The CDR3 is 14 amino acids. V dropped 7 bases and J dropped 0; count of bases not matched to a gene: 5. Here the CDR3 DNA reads TGCAGCGAGGACAGGGGGTACATGAACACTGAAGCTTTCTTT. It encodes CSEDRGYMNTEAFF.

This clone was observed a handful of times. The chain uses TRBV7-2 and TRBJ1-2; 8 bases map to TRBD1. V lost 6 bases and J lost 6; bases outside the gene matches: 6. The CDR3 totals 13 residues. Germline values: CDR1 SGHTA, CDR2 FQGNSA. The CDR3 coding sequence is TGTGCCAGCAGTTCAGGGGGCTTGAATGGCTACACCTTC. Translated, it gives CASSSGGLNGYTF.

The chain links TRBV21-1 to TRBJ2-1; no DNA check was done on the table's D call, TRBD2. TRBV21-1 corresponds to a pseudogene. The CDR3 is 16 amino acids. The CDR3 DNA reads TGTGCCAGCAGCCTCTCCGGAGCCGGTTCTCCTAATGAGCAGTTCTTC. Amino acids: CASSLSGAGSPNEQFF.

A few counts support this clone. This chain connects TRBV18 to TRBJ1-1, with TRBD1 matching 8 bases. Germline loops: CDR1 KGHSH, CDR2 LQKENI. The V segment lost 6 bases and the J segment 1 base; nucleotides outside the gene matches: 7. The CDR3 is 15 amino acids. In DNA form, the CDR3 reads TGTGCCAGCTCTCCTACAGGGGGTAAGAACACTGAAGCTTTCTTT. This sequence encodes CASSPTGGKNTEAFF.

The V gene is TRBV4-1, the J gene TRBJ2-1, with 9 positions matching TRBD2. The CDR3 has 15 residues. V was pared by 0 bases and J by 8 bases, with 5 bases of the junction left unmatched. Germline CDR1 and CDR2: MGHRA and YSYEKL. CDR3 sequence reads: CASSQDLLAGYEQFF. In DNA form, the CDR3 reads TGCGCCAGCAGCCAAGATTTGCTAGCGGGATATGAGCAGTTCTTC.

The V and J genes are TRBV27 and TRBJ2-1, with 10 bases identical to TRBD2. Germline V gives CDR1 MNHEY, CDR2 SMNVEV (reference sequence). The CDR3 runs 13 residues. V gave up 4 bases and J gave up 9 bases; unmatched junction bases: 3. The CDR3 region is CASSSGLAAEQFF. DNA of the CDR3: TGTGCCAGCAGTTCCGGACTAGCGGCTGAGCAGTTCTTC.

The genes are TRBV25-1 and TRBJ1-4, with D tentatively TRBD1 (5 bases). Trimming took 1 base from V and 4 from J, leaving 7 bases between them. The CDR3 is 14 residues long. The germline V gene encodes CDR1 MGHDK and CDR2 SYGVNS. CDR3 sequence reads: CASSEWGVNEKLFF. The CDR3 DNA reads TGTGCCAGCAGTGAATGGGGGGTTAATGAAAAACTGTTTTTT.